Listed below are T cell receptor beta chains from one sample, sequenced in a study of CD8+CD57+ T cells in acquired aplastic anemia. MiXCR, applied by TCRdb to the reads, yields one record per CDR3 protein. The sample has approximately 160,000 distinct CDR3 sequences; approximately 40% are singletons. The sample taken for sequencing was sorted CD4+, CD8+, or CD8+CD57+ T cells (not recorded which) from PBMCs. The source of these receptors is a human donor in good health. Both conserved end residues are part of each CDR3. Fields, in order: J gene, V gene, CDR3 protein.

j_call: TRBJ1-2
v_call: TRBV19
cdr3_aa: CASRTGHYGYTF

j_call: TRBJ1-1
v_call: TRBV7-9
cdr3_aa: CASSPRGRLNTEAFF

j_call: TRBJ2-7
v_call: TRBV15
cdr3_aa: CATSRHPLGQPTYEQYF

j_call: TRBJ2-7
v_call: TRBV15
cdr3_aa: CATSTGTGNYEQYF

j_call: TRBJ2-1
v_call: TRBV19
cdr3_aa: CASSIGGLAGSYNEQFF

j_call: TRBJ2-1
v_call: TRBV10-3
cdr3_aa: CAISGGQDYRTF

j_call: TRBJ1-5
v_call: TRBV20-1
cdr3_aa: CSASRQGREVQPQHF

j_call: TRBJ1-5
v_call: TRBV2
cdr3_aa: CASSEWGGSNQPQHF

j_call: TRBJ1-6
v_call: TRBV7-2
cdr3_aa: CASSLAVDRVSPLHF

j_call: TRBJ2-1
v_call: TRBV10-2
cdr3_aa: CASSVDSGLAGYNEQFF

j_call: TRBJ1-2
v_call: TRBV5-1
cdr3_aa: CASSLESVLYGYTF

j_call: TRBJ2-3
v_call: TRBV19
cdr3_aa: CASSIKWEGRTQYF

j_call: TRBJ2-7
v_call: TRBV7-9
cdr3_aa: CASSQLRIDQQYF

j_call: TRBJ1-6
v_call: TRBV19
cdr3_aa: CASSMSSGDNSPLHF

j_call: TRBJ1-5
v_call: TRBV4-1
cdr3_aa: CASSQEPVGQPQHF

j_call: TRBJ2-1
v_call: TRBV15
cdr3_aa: CATSRVAGSYNEQFF

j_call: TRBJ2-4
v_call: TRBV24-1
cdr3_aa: CATSDGSGGLAKNIQYF

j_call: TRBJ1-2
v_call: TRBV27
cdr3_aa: CASSRLQGDSGYTF

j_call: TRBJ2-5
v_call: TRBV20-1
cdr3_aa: CSAGVPQETQYF

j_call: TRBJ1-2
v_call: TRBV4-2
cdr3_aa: CASSQRQGALDRRRGYTF

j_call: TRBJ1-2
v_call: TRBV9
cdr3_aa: CASSVSGADTF

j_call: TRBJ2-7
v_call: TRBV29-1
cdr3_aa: CSGRDRDYEQYF

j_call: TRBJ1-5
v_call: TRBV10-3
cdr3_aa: CAISESGIGGGQPQHF

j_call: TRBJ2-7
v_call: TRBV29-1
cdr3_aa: CSGPGTGGDDSYEQYF

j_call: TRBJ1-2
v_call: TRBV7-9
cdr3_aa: CASSSSGTGHGYTF

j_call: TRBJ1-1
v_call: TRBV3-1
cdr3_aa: CASSQGWHTEAFF

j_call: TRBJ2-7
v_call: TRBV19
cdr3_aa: CASSMVGTYEQYF

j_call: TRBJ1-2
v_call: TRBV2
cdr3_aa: CASTRGGQEANYGYTF

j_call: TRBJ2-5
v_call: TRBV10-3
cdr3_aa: CAISDAETQYF

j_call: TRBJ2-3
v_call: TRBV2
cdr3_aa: CASSEGGEGLADTQYF

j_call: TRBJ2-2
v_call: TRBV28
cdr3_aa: CASSLKGARTGELFF

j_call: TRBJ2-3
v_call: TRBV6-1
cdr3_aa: CASSQVGAGVGYTQYF

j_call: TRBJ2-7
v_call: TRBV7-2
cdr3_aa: CASSRGLGEQYF

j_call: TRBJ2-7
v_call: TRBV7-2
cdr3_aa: CASSFRPNYEQYF

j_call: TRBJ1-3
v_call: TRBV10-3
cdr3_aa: CAISGSGNTIYF

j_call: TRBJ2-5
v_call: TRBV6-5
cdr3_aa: CASSSTEVTQYF

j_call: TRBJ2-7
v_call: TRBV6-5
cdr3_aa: CASSSSGRRGEQYF

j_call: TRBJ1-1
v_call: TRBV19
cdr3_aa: CASQFGTEAFF

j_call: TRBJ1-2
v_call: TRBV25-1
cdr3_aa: CASSEPGQERYGYTF

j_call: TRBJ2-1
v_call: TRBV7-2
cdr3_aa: CASSPGLNSYNEQFF

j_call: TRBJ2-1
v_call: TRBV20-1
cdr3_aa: CSATGLAGVDEQFF

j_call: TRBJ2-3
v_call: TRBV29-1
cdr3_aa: CSVGGPPYSTDTQYF

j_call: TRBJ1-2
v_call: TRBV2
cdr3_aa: CASSTRSTGTYGYTF

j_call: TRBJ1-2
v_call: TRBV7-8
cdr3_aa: CASTPGQGYGYTF

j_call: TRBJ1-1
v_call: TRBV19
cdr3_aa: CASSKDPWNTEAFF

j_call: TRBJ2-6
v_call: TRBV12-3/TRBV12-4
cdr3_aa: CASSHTGSGANVLTF

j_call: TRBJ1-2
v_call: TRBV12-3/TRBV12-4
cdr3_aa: CASSGRDSTSF

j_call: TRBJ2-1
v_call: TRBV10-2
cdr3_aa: CASNMAASSYNEQFF

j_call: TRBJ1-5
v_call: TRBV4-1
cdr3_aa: CASSQGLGFGAGHF

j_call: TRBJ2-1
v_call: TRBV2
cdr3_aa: CAGQGNEQFF

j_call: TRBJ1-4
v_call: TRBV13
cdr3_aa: CASSFGQSNEKLFF

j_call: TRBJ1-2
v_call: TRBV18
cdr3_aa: CASSPLGTGNGYTF

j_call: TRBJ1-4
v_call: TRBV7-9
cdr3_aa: CASSGRGMQKSF

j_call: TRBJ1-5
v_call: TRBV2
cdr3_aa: CASSEAIQPQHF

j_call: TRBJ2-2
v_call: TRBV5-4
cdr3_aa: CASSLAYQSGNTGELFF

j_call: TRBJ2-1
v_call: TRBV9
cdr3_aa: CASSVVPTGEQFF

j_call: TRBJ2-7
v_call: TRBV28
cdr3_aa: CASSGGTSLTTYEQYF